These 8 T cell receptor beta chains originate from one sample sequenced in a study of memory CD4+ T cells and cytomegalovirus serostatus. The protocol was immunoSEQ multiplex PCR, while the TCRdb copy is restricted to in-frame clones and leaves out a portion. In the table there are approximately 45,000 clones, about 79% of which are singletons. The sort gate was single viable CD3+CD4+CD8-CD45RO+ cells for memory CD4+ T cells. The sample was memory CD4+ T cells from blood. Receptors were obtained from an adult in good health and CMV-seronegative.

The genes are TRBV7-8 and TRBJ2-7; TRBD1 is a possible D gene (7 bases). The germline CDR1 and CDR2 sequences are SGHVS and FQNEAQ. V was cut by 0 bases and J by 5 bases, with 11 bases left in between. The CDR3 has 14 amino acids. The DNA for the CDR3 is TGTGCCAGCAGCTTAGCTCCAGGGGGGCACGAGCAGTACTTC. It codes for CASSLAPGGHEQYF.

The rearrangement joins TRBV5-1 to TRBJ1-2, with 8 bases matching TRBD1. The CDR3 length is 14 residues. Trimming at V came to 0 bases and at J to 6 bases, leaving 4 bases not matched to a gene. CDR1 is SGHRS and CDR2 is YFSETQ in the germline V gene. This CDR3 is CASSLEGQADGYTF. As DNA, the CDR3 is TGCGCCAGCAGCTTGGAGGGACAGGCGGATGGCTACACCTTC.

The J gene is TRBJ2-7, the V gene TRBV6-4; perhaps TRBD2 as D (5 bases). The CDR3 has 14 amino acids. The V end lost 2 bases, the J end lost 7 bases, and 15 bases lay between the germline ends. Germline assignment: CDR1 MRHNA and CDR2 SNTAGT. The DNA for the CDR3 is TGTGCCAGCAGTGACACCGGCAGATCGGGGGAGCAGTACTTC. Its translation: CASSDTGRSGEQYF.

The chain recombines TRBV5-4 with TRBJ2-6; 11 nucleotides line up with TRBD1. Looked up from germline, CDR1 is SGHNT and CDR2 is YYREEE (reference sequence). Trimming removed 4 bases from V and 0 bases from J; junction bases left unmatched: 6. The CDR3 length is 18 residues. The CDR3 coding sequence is TGTGCCAGCAGCCCGGGGACAGGGGGACCCTCTGGGGCCAACGTCCTGACTTTC. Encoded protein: CASSPGTGGPSGANVLTF. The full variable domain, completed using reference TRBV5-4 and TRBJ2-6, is ETGVTQSPTHLIKTRGQQVTLRCSSQSGHNTVSWYQQALGQGPQFIFQYYREEENGRGNFPPRFSGLQFPNYSSELNVNALELDDSALYLCASSPGTGGPSGANVLTFGAGSRLTVL.

CDR3 sequence (DNA): TGTGCCATCGCCGGAACATTCCAAGAGACCCAGTACTTC. This encodes CAIAGTFQETQYF. The rearrangement uses TRBV6-1 and TRBJ2-5; no reliable D call. This CDR3 has 13 amino acids. The germline V and J ends were trimmed by 10 bases and 1 base, with 13 bases remaining between them. Germline CDR1 reads MNHNS; CDR2 reads SASEGT.

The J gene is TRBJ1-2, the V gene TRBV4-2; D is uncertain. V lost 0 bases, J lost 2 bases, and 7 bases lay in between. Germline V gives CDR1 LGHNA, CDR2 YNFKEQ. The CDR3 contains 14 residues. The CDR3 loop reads CASSQDGRNYGYTF. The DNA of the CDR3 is TGTGCCAGCAGCCAAGATGGTCGGAACTATGGCTACACCTTC.

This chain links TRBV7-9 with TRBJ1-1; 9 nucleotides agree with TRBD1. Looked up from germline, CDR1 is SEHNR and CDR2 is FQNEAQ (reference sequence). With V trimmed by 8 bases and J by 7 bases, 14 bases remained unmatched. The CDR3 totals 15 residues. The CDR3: CASHRPQTGGIEAFF. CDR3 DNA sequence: TGTGCCAGCCACCGACCGCAAACAGGGGGCATTGAAGCTTTCTTT.

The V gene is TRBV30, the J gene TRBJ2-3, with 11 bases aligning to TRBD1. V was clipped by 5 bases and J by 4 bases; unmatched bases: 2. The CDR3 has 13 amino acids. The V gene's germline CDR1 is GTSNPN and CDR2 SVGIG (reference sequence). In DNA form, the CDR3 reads TGTGCCTGGGGGACAGGGGGGGCAGATACGCAGTATTTT. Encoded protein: CAWGTGGADTQYF.